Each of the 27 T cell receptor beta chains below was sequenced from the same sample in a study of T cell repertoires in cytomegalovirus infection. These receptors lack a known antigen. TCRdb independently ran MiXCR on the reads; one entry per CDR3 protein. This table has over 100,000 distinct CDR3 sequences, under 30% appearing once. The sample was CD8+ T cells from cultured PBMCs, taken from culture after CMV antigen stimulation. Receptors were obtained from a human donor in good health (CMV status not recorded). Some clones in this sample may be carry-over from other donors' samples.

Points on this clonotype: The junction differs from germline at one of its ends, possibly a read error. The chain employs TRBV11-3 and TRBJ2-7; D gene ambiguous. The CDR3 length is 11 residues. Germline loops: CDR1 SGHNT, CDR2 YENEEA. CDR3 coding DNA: TGTGCCAGCAGTTTAGATGGAGAGCAGTACTTC. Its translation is CASSLDGEQYF. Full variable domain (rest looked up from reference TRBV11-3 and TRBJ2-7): EAGVVQSPRYKIIEKKQPVAFWCNPISGHNTLYWYLQNLGQGPELLIRYENEEAVDDSQLPKDRFSAERLKGVDSTLKIQPAELGDSAVYLCASSLDGEQYFGPGTRLTVT.

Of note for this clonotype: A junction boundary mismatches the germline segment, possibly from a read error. CDR3 sequence: CASSEGTIAYYSYTF. The CDR3 nucleotides are TGTGCCAGCAGTGAAGGGACAATTGCTTACTATAGCTACACCTTC. V usage is TRBV2 and J usage is TRBJ1-2; maybe TRBD1 (5 bases). Germline V gene sequence: CDR1 SNHLY, CDR2 FYNNEI. The CDR3 has 15 amino acids.

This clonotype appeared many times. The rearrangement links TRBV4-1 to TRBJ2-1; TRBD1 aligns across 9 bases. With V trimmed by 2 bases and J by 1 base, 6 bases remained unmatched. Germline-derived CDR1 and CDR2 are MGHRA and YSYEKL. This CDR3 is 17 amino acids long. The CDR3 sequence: CASSQPRDRVSYNEQFF. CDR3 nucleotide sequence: TGCGCCAGCAGCCAACCCCGGGACAGGGTATCCTACAATGAGCAGTTCTTC.

CDR3 nucleotides: TGTGCCAGCAGTTTATACGGAGAGAACACCGGGGAGCTGTTTTTT. It is translated as CASSLYGENTGELFF. The chain joins TRBV27 to TRBJ2-2; no definite D call. Germline-derived CDR1 and CDR2 are MNHEY and SMNVEV (reference sequence). Between the trimmed V and J ends, which lost 1 base and 1 base, there was a span of 7 bases. CDR3 length: 15 residues.

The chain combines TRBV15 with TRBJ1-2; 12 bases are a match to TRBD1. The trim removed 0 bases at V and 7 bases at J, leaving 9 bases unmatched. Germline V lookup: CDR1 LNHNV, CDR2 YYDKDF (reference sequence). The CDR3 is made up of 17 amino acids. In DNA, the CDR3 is TGTGCCACCAGCAGAGACCCGGGACAGGGGGCGCGTTCTGGCTACACCTTC. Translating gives CATSRDPGQGARSGYTF.

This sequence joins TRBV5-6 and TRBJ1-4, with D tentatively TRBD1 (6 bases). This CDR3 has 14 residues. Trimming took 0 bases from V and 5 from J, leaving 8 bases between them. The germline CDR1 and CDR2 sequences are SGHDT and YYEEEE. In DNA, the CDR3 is TGTGCCAGCAGCTTGGATACAGGGAATGAAAAACTGTTTTTT. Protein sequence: CASSLDTGNEKLFF. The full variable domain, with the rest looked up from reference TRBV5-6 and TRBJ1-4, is DAGVTQSPTHLIKTRGQQVTLRCSPKSGHDTVSWYQQALGQGPQFIFQYYEEEERQRGNFPDRFSGHQFPNYSSELNVNALLLGDSALYLCASSLDTGNEKLFFGSGTQLSVL.

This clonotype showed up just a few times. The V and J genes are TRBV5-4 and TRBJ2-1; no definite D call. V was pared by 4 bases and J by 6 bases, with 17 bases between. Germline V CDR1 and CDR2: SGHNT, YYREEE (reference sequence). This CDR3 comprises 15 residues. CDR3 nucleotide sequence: TGTGCCAGCAGCCCCGAAACGGCTCAAATCAATGAGCAGTTCTTC. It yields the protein CASSPETAQINEQFF.

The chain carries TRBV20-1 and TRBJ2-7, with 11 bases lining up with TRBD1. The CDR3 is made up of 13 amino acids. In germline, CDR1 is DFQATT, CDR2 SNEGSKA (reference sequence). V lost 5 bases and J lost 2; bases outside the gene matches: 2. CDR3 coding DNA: TGCAGTGCTCTGGGACAGGGGGCCTACGAGCAGTACTTC. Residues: CSALGQGAYEQYF.

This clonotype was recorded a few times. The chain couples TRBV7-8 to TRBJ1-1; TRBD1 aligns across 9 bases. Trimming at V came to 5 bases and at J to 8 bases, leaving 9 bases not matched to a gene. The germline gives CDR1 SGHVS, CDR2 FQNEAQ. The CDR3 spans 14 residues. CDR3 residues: CASSAGQGSTEAFF. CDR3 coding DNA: TGTGCCAGCAGCGCAGGACAGGGGTCGACCGAAGCTTTCTTT.

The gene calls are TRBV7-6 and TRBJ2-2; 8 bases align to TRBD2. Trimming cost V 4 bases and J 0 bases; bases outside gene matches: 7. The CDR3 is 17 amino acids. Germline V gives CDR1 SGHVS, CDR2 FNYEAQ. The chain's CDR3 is CASSSPRGGSNTGELFF. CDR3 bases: TGTGCCAGCAGCTCGCCACGGGGGGGATCGAACACCGGGGAGCTGTTTTTT.

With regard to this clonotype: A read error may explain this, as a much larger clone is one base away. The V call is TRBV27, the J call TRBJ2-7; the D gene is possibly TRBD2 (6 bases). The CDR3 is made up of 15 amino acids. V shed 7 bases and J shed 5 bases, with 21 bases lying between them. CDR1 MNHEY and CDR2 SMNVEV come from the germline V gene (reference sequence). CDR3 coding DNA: TGTGCCAGCACGCCCGGTCGGGGGAAAAAGGACGAGCAGTACTTC. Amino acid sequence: CASTPGRGKKDEQYF.

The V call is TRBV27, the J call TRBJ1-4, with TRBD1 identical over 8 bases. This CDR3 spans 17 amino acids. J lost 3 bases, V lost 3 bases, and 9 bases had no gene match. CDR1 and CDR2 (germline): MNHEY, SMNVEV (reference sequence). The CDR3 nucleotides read TGTGCCAGCAGTTTTCAGACAGGGGAGATGTCTAATGAAAAACTGTTTTTT. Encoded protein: CASSFQTGEMSNEKLFF.

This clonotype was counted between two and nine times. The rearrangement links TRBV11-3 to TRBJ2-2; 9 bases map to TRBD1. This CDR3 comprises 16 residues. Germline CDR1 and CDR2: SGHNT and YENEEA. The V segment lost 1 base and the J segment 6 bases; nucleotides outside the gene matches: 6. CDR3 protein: CASSLGGTGWAGELFF. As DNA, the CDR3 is TGTGCCAGCAGCTTAGGCGGGACAGGGTGGGCCGGGGAGCTGTTTTTT.

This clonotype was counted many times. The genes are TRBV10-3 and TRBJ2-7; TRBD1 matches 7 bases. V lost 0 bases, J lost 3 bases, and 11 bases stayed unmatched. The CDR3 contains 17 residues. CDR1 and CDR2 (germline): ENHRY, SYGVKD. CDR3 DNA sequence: TGTGCCATCAGTGAGTCAGTTTCGGCAGGGGGTCTCTACGAGCAGTACTTC. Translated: CAISESVSAGGLYEQYF.

The CDR3 bases are TGTGCCAGCAGTTTGGTACTCAACACAGATACGCAGTATTTT. This codes for CASSLVLNTDTQYF. The chain recombines TRBV27 with TRBJ2-3; no clear D. CDR3 length: 14 amino acids. Trimming cost V 3 bases and J 2 bases, with 9 bases left between them. CDR1 MNHEY and CDR2 SMNVEV come from the germline V gene (reference sequence).

This CDR3 is CASSPGSGYEQYF. The CDR3 region has the DNA TGCGCCAGCAGCCCAGGGAGTGGCTACGAGCAGTACTTC. The chain uses TRBV5-1 and TRBJ2-7, with D perhaps matching TRBD1 or TRBD2 (5 bases each). This CDR3 is built from 13 residues. Looked up from germline, CDR1 is SGHRS and CDR2 is YFSETQ. V was clipped by 4 bases and J by 3 bases, with 11 bases between them. The full variable domain, its missing parts supplied by reference TRBV5-1 and TRBJ2-7, is KAGVTQTPRYLIKTRGQQVTLSCSPISGHRSVSWYQQTPGQGLQFLFEYFSETQRNKGNFPGRFSGRQFSNSRSEMNVSTLELGDSALYLCASSPGSGYEQYFGPGTRLTVT.

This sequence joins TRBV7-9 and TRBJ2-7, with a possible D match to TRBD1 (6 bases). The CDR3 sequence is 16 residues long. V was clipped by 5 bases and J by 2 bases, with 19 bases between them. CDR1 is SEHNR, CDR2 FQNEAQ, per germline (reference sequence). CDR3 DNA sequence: TGTGCCAGCAGCCCACCCGGTGGACAGATTACCTACGAGCAGTACTTC. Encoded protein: CASSPPGGQITYEQYF. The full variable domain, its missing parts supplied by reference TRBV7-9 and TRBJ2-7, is DTGVSQNPRHKITKRGQNVTFRCDPISEHNRLYWYRQTLGQGPEFLTYFQNEAQLEKSRLLSDRFSAERPKGSFSTLEIQRTEQGDSAMYLCASSPPGGQITYEQYFGPGTRLTVT.

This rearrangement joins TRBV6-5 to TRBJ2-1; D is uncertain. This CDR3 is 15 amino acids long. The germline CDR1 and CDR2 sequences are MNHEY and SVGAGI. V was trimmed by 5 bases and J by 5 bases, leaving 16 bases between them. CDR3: CASSQAGPRNNEQFF. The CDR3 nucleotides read TGTGCCAGCAGTCAAGCCGGGCCAAGGAACAATGAGCAGTTCTTC.

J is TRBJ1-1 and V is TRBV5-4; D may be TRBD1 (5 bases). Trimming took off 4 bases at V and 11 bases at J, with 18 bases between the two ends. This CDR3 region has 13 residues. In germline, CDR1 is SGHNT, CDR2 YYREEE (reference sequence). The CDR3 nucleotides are TGTGCCAGCAGCCTTGGGCCGGGACTCAGGGCTTTCTTT. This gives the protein CASSLGPGLRAFF.

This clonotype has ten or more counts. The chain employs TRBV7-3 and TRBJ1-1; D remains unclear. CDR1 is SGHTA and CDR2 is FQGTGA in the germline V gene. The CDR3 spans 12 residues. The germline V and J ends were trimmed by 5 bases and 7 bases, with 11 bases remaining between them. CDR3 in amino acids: CASSPDGFEAFF. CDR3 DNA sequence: TGTGCCAGCAGCCCCGACGGCTTTGAAGCTTTCTTT.

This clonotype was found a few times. CDR3 nucleotides: TGTGCCAGCAGCGCCACTACAGGGGATTATAGAGAACAGCCCCAGCATTTT. Its protein product is CASSATTGDYREQPQHF. V gene TRBV7-4 combines with J gene TRBJ1-5; 7 positions agree with TRBD1. Per germline, CDR1 SGHVT and CDR2 SQSDAQ. CDR3 length: 17 amino acids. Trimming took 5 bases from V and 7 from J; bases not matched to a gene: 17.

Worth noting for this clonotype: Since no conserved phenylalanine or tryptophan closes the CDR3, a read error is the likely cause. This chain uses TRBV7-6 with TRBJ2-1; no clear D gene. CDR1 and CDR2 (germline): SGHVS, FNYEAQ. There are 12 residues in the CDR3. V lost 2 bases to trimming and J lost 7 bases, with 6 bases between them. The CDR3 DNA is TGTGCCAGCAGCTTATCAGGTAATGAGCAGTTCCTC. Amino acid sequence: CASSLSGNEQFL.

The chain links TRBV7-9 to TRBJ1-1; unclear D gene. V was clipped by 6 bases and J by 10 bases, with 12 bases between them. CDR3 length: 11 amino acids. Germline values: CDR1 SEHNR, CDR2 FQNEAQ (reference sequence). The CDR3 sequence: CASSIESVAFF. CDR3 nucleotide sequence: TGTGCCAGCAGTATAGAAAGTGTAGCTTTCTTT.

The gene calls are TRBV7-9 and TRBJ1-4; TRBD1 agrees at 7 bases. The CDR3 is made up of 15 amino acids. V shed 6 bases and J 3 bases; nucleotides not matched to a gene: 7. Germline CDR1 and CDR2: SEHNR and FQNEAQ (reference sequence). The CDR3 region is CASSRSGTANEKLFF. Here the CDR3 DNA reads TGTGCCAGCAGTCGATCGGGGACAGCTAATGAAAAACTGTTTTTT.

As DNA, the CDR3 is TGTGCCATCAGTGAGCCTGGGGGGGGGAACACTGAAGCTTTCTTT. Protein sequence: CAISEPGGGNTEAFF. This chain uses TRBV10-3 with TRBJ1-1, with D perhaps matching TRBD1 (5 bases). CDR3 length equals 15 residues. Germline CDR1 ENHRY, CDR2 SYGVKD. The V end lost 2 bases, the J end lost 1 base, and 11 bases lay between the germline ends.

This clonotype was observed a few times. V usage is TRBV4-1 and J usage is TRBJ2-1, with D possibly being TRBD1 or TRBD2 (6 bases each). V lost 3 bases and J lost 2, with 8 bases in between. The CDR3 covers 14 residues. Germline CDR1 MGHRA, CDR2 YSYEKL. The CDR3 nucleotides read TGCGCCAGCAGCCAGGGGGGCGCCTACAATGAGCAGTTCTTC. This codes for CASSQGGAYNEQFF.

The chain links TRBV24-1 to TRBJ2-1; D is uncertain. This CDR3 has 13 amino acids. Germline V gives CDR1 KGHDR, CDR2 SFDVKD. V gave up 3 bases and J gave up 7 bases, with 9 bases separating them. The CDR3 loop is CATSDPLSNEQFF. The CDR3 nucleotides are TGTGCCACCAGTGATCCTCTATCTAATGAGCAGTTCTTC.